These T cell receptor beta chains were read from a single sample in a study of T cells after yellow fever vaccination. TCRdb independently ran MiXCR on the 5' RACE reads; one entry per CDR3 protein. The sample yields about 150,000 distinct CDR3 sequences, roughly 6.7% seen once. The source material was CD4+ T cells sorted from PBMCs, sampled 10 days after the yellow fever booster vaccination. The receptors here all came from a man younger than 45 who received the YFV17D yellow fever vaccine. The CDR3 runs from the conserved cysteine through the conserved F or W. A D gene is named only where the DNA matches it firmly. Clone size is given for some rows only: seen once, a few or many times, or a class if the clone is expanded.

v_call: TRBV12-3/TRBV12-4; j_call: TRBJ2-1; d_call: NA; clone_size: many; cdr3_nt: TGTGCCAGCAGTTTAAAACTCCCTCGTTCGTTCTTC; cdr3_aa: CASSLKLPRSFF
v_call: TRBV5-6; j_call: TRBJ2-1; d_call: TRBD2; clone_size: many; cdr3_nt: TGTGCCAGCAGCTTGGCCCTAGCGGGTAGTGAGCAGTTCTTC; cdr3_aa: CASSLALAGSEQFF
v_call: TRBV6-1; j_call: TRBJ2-2; d_call: NA; clone_size: many; cdr3_nt: TGTGCCAGCCGCGAAAGTAGCACCGGGGAGCTGTTTTTT; cdr3_aa: CASRESSTGELFF
v_call: TRBV4-1; j_call: TRBJ2-7; d_call: TRBD2; clone_size: few; cdr3_nt: TGCGCCAGCAGCCAAGACCCAAGTACCGGGACTAGCGGGAGTTACGAGCAGTACTTC; cdr3_aa: CASSQDPSTGTSGSYEQYF
v_call: TRBV5-1; j_call: TRBJ1-2; d_call: NA; clone_size: many; cdr3_nt: TGCGCCAGCAGCTTCAGACACACAGATCGTGGCTACACCTTC; cdr3_aa: CASSFRHTDRGYTF
v_call: TRBV5-1; j_call: TRBJ2-5; d_call: TRBD2; clone_size: few; cdr3_nt: TGCGCCAGCAGCCAACGACTAACTAGCGGGAGGGTAGAGACCCAGTACTTC; cdr3_aa: CASSQRLTSGRVETQYF
v_call: TRBV5-4; j_call: TRBJ2-7; d_call: NA; clone_size: NA; cdr3_nt: TGTGCCAGCAGCGCGAACGGGCCCACCTACGAGCAGTACTTC; cdr3_aa: CASSANGPTYEQYF
v_call: TRBV18; j_call: TRBJ2-5; d_call: TRBD2; clone_size: NA; cdr3_nt: TGTGCCAGCTCACCTCTCCTCCTGAGCGGGAGGCAGGAGACCCAGTACTTC; cdr3_aa: CASSPLLLSGRQETQYF
v_call: TRBV7-2; j_call: TRBJ1-4; d_call: NA; clone_size: many; cdr3_nt: TGTGCCAGCAGATACGAGGGTCGGCCTGCCGAAAAACTGTTTTTT; cdr3_aa: CASRYEGRPAEKLFF
v_call: TRBV5-1; j_call: TRBJ1-1; d_call: NA; clone_size: many; cdr3_nt: TGCGCCAGCAGCTTGGAGATAGCGACAGAGAACACTGAAGCTTTCTTT; cdr3_aa: CASSLEIATENTEAFF
v_call: TRBV20-1; j_call: TRBJ2-7; d_call: TRBD2; clone_size: many; cdr3_nt: TGCAGTGCTAGAGACTTTGTGGCGGGAGGGGCTACCTACGAGCAGTACTTC; cdr3_aa: CSARDFVAGGATYEQYF
v_call: TRBV6-1; j_call: TRBJ1-1; d_call: TRBD1; clone_size: NA; cdr3_nt: TGTGCCAGCAGCTCGCAGGGGGACACTGAAGCTTTCTTT; cdr3_aa: CASSSQGDTEAFF
v_call: TRBV9; j_call: TRBJ2-3; d_call: NA; clone_size: NA; cdr3_nt: TGTGCCAGCAGCGCCCGGAGAGGGATTGGGACAGATACGCAGTATTTT; cdr3_aa: CASSARRGIGTDTQYF
v_call: TRBV18; j_call: TRBJ2-3; d_call: TRBD1; clone_size: few; cdr3_nt: TGTGCCAGCTCACGGGACAGGGCAGATACGCAGTATTTT; cdr3_aa: CASSRDRADTQYF
v_call: TRBV5-4; j_call: TRBJ1-1; d_call: NA; clone_size: many; cdr3_nt: TGTGCCAGCAGCTTGGGGGGGGCCACTGAAGCTTTCTTT; cdr3_aa: CASSLGGATEAFF
v_call: TRBV7-2; j_call: TRBJ2-7; d_call: TRBD2; clone_size: many; cdr3_nt: TGTGCCAGCAGCTTACTCGGGAGGGGCTCCTACGAGCAGTACTTC; cdr3_aa: CASSLLGRGSYEQYF
v_call: TRBV7-2; j_call: TRBJ2-3; d_call: TRBD2; clone_size: many; cdr3_nt: TGTGCCAGCAGCTTAGTTGTCCTAGCGGGAGGAGATACGCAGTATTTT; cdr3_aa: CASSLVVLAGGDTQYF
v_call: TRBV10-3; j_call: TRBJ1-1; d_call: NA; clone_size: many; cdr3_nt: TGTGCTTCGGGGGAGGACCCTTACCAAGCTTTCTTT; cdr3_aa: CASGEDPYQAFF
v_call: TRBV11-2; j_call: TRBJ1-3; d_call: NA; clone_size: few; cdr3_nt: TGTGCCAGCAGTAACCGGAACTCTGGAAACACCATATATTTT; cdr3_aa: CASSNRNSGNTIYF
v_call: TRBV20-1; j_call: TRBJ2-5; d_call: NA; clone_size: many; cdr3_nt: TGCAGTGCTCGCTGGCGAGAAGAGACCCAGTACTTC; cdr3_aa: CSARWREETQYF
v_call: TRBV20-1; j_call: TRBJ1-2; d_call: NA; clone_size: many; cdr3_nt: TGCAGTGCTAGTAACTCAAGGGTCTATGGCTACACCTTC; cdr3_aa: CSASNSRVYGYTF
v_call: TRBV20-1; j_call: TRBJ2-3; d_call: NA; clone_size: NA; cdr3_nt: TGCAGTGCCCACCAAGGATATGATACGCAGTATTTT; cdr3_aa: CSAHQGYDTQYF
v_call: TRBV5-1; j_call: TRBJ2-7; d_call: NA; clone_size: many; cdr3_nt: TGCGCCAGCAGCTTGGAAGGTGGCCCCACCTACGAGCAGTACTTC; cdr3_aa: CASSLEGGPTYEQYF
v_call: TRBV6-1; j_call: TRBJ2-3; d_call: TRBD2; clone_size: many; cdr3_nt: TGTGCCAGCAGTTCCGGACTAGCGGGATACACAGATACGCAGTATTTT; cdr3_aa: CASSSGLAGYTDTQYF
v_call: TRBV4-3; j_call: TRBJ2-7; d_call: TRBD2; clone_size: NA; cdr3_nt: TGCGCCAGCAGCCGGGGACTAGCGGGGAACTACGAGCAGTACTTC; cdr3_aa: CASSRGLAGNYEQYF
v_call: TRBV29-1; j_call: TRBJ1-1; d_call: NA; clone_size: many; cdr3_nt: TGCAGCGTTGGAGACACTGAAGCTTTCTTT; cdr3_aa: CSVGDTEAFF
v_call: TRBV20-1; j_call: TRBJ1-5; d_call: NA; clone_size: many; cdr3_nt: TGCAGTGCAAGTTCAGGGCCCAGGGGCAATCAGCCCCAGCATTTT; cdr3_aa: CSASSGPRGNQPQHF
v_call: TRBV10-3; j_call: TRBJ2-7; d_call: TRBD2; clone_size: many; cdr3_nt: TGTGCCATCAGCCCTGGACTAGCGGGAAGACCCCGCTCCTACGAGCAGTACTTC; cdr3_aa: CAISPGLAGRPRSYEQYF
v_call: TRBV14; j_call: TRBJ2-3; d_call: NA; clone_size: many; cdr3_nt: TGTGCCAGCAGCCCTACCCAGGATACGCAGTATTTT; cdr3_aa: CASSPTQDTQYF
v_call: TRBV20-1; j_call: TRBJ2-3; d_call: TRBD2; clone_size: many; cdr3_nt: TGCAGTGCTAGTTTAGCGGGAGGGGCAGATACGCAGTATTTT; cdr3_aa: CSASLAGGADTQYF
v_call: TRBV18; j_call: TRBJ1-5; d_call: TRBD1; clone_size: many; cdr3_nt: TGTGCCAGCTCGATCTTCCGGGACAGGCCGGTTTTGGGTGATCAGCCCCAGCATTTT; cdr3_aa: CASSIFRDRPVLGDQPQHF
v_call: TRBV6-6; j_call: TRBJ2-1; d_call: NA; clone_size: many; cdr3_nt: TGTGCCAGCAGTTACTCGGTCGAGCGGCTGCCTTTCTTC; cdr3_aa: CASSYSVERLPFF
v_call: TRBV6-6; j_call: TRBJ2-3; d_call: TRBD1; clone_size: many; cdr3_nt: TGTGCCAGCACGGCAGGGGGCGACGCTACGCAGTATTTT; cdr3_aa: CASTAGGDATQYF
v_call: TRBV6-5; j_call: TRBJ2-5; d_call: TRBD1; clone_size: many; cdr3_nt: TGTGCCAGCAGTTACTCGCCACGGACAGGGGGTGAGACCCAGTACTTC; cdr3_aa: CASSYSPRTGGETQYF
v_call: TRBV6-1; j_call: TRBJ2-7; d_call: NA; clone_size: many; cdr3_nt: TGTGCCAGCAGTGCCCGACTCCGTAGTTACGAGCAGTACTTC; cdr3_aa: CASSARLRSYEQYF
v_call: TRBV12-3/TRBV12-4; j_call: TRBJ2-3; d_call: NA; clone_size: many; cdr3_nt: TGTGCCAGCAGTTTCGGGAAACGCACAGATACGCAGTATTTT; cdr3_aa: CASSFGKRTDTQYF
v_call: TRBV5-1; j_call: TRBJ2-7; d_call: TRBD2; clone_size: many; cdr3_nt: TGCGCCAGCAGCTTGGAACTAGCGGGAGTCGAGCAGTACTTC; cdr3_aa: CASSLELAGVEQYF
v_call: TRBV15; j_call: TRBJ2-5; d_call: NA; clone_size: NA; cdr3_nt: TGTGACACCAGCAGGATGTCAGGGAAACAAGAGACCAAGTACTTC; cdr3_aa: CDTSRMSGKQETKYF
v_call: TRBV7-2; j_call: TRBJ2-7; d_call: NA; clone_size: many; cdr3_nt: TGTGCCAGCAGCACGACCAGTGGGTACGAGCAGTACTTC; cdr3_aa: CASSTTSGYEQYF
v_call: TRBV27; j_call: TRBJ1-1; d_call: NA; clone_size: NA; cdr3_nt: TGTGCCAGCAGTTCGCCGGGACGTAGCTTAAGTCGGGACACTGAAGCTTTCTTT; cdr3_aa: CASSSPGRSLSRDTEAFF
v_call: TRBV2; j_call: TRBJ2-7; d_call: TRBD1; clone_size: many; cdr3_nt: TGTGCCAGCAGTGAAGGATGGACAGGGTCGGACGAGCAGTACTTC; cdr3_aa: CASSEGWTGSDEQYF
v_call: TRBV3-1; j_call: TRBJ1-2; d_call: NA; clone_size: few; cdr3_nt: TGTGCCAGCAGCTACAGACCGTGGGGGCCGCCCTATGGCTACACCTTC; cdr3_aa: CASSYRPWGPPYGYTF
v_call: TRBV18; j_call: TRBJ2-1; d_call: NA; clone_size: many; cdr3_nt: TGTGCCAGCTCACCGGGGGGGACACGCAGGAATGAGCAGTTCTTC; cdr3_aa: CASSPGGTRRNEQFF
v_call: TRBV28; j_call: TRBJ1-5; d_call: NA; clone_size: many; cdr3_nt: TGTGCCAGCAGTTTCGGTGGGGCCAGGGGTAATCAGCCCCAGCATTTT; cdr3_aa: CASSFGGARGNQPQHF
v_call: TRBV10-3; j_call: TRBJ2-5; d_call: NA; clone_size: few; cdr3_nt: TGTGCCATTGCCCAGGTAGGAGAGACCCAGTACTTC; cdr3_aa: CAIAQVGETQYF
v_call: TRBV7-2; j_call: TRBJ2-1; d_call: TRBD2; clone_size: many; cdr3_nt: TGTGCCAGCAGCCCTAGCCGAGTCGGTGCGGGAGGCAATGAGCAGTTCTTC; cdr3_aa: CASSPSRVGAGGNEQFF
v_call: TRBV20-1; j_call: TRBJ2-1; d_call: TRBD2; clone_size: many; cdr3_nt: TGCAGTGCTACCCTGGCGGGAGGTTCCTACAATGAGCAGTTCTTC; cdr3_aa: CSATLAGGSYNEQFF
v_call: TRBV12-3/TRBV12-4; j_call: TRBJ2-3; d_call: NA; clone_size: many; cdr3_nt: TGTGCCAGCAGTTCCCTCTCCCGCACAGATACGCAGTATTTT; cdr3_aa: CASSSLSRTDTQYF